The 5 T cell receptor beta chains below were found in one sample sequenced in a study of T cells after yellow fever vaccination. TCRdb passed the 5' RACE reads through MiXCR, listing each CDR3 protein once. The repertoire includes some 300,000 distinct CDR3 sequences, 8% to 9.5% of them detected once, and 15% to 20% sits in the top ten. The source was PBMCs, collected about 41 days after the first yellow fever vaccination. Source of these receptors: a man younger than 30 who received the YFV17D yellow fever vaccine.

This clonotype was recorded a few times. This chain connects TRBV9 to TRBJ2-7, with D perhaps matching TRBD1 (5 bases). Trimming left V 6 bases short and J 2 bases short, with 15 bases between. Germline loops: CDR1 SGDLS, CDR2 YYNGEE. CDR3 length equals 14 residues. As DNA, the CDR3 is TGTGCCAGCACCCAGGGCAGTGAGGCCTACGAGCAGTACTTC. Translation gives CASTQGSEAYEQYF.

This sequence joins TRBV29-1 and TRBJ2-1; no definite D call. Germline assignment: CDR1 SQVTM and CDR2 ANQGSEA. V was shortened by 0 bases and J by 5 bases, with 8 bases between the two germline ends. The CDR3 runs to 13 residues. CDR3 amino acids: CSVEDRQHNEQFF. The CDR3 nucleotides read TGCAGCGTTGAAGATCGGCAGCACAATGAGCAGTTCTTC.

This chain links TRBV7-2 with TRBJ1-2; no reliable D call. There are 12 residues in the CDR3. V lost 10 bases and J 7 bases, leaving 16 bases between the germline ends. Per germline, CDR1 SGHTA and CDR2 FQGNSA. Here the CDR3 reads CATEEGGGGYTF. The CDR3 region has the DNA TGTGCCACAGAGGAGGGCGGCGGTGGCTACACCTTC.

There are many counts of this clonotype. The chain couples TRBV7-9 to TRBJ1-1; D gene uncertain. CDR1 and CDR2 from the germline V gene are SEHNR and FQNEAQ (reference sequence). V lost 3 bases and J lost 5, with 7 bases in between. There are 12 residues in the CDR3. The DNA of the CDR3 is TGTGCCAGCAGCTTCGCGGGGACTGAAGCTTTCTTT. Protein: CASSFAGTEAFF.

This clonotype occurred many times. V usage is TRBV5-1 and J usage is TRBJ2-3; 7 nucleotides agree with TRBD2. CDR3 length: 16 residues. After removal of 2 bases from V and 2 bases from J, the junction contained 8 bases not matched to a gene. CDR1 and CDR2 from the germline V gene are SGHRS and YFSETQ. The CDR3 sequence: CASSLNPSGTTDTQYF. The CDR3 DNA follows: TGCGCCAGCAGCTTAAATCCTAGCGGTACCACAGATACGCAGTATTTT.